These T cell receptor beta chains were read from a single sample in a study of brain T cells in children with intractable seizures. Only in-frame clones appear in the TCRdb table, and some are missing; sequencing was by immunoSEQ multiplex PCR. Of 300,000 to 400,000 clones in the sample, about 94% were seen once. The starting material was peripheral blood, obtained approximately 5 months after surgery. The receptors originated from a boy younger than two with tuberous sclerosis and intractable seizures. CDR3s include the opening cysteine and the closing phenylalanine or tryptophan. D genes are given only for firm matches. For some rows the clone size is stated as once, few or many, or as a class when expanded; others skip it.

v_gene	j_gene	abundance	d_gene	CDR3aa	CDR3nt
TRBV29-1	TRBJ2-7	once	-	CSATGAEQTYEQYF	TGCAGCGCCACCGGGGCGGAGCAAACCTACGAGCAGTACTTC
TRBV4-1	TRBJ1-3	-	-	CASSQVSGNTIYF	TGCGCCAGCAGCCAAGTTAGTGGAAACACCATATATTTT
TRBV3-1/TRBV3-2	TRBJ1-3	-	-	CASSQSGNTIYF	TGTGCCAGCAGCCAAAGCGGAAACACCATATATTTT
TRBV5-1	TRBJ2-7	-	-	CASSRTGRSSYEQYF	TGCGCCAGCAGCCGTACAGGAAGGAGCTCCTACGAGCAGTACTTC
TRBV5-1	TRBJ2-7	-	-	CASSPAMGRDSYEQYF	TGCGCCAGCAGCCCGGCCATGGGCAGGGACTCCTACGAGCAGTACTTC
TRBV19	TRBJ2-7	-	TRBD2	CASSISLATTYEQYF	TGTGCCAGTAGTATATCACTAGCGACGACCTACGAGCAGTACTTC
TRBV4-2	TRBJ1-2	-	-	CASSQDRGRESYGYTF	TGTGCCAGCAGCCAAGATAGGGGCAGGGAGAGTTATGGCTACACCTTC
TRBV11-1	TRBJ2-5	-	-	CASSLDRQETQYF	TGTGCCAGCAGCTTAGATCGACAAGAGACCCAGTACTTC
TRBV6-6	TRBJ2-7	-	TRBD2	CASSYGASGSSYEQYF	TGTGCCAGCAGTTACGGAGCCAGCGGGAGCTCCTACGAGCAGTACTTC
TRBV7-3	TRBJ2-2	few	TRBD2	CASSRTSGGSGELFF	TGTGCCAGCAGCCGGACTAGCGGGGGGTCCGGGGAGCTGTTTTTT
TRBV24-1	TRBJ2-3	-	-	CATIGDPTDTQYF	TGTGCCACCATTGGGGACCCCACAGATACGCAGTATTTT
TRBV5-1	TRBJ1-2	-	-	CASSTSYRDTDYGYTF	TGCGCCAGCAGCACCTCGTACCGGGACACGGACTATGGCTACACCTTC
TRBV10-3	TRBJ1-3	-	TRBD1	CAIRLWDRGLNTIYF	TGTGCCATCAGACTATGGGACAGGGGGTTGAACACCATATATTTT
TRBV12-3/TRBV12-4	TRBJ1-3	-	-	CASGQRAGNTIYF	TGTGCCAGCGGGCAAAGGGCAGGAAACACCATATATTTT
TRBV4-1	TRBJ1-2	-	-	CASSQNTGYYGYTF	TGCGCCAGCAGCCAAAATACAGGGTACTATGGCTACACCTTC
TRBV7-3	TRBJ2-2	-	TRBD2	CASSPVSGGAHTGELFF	TGTGCCAGCAGCCCCGTATCGGGGGGGGCACACACCGGGGAGCTGTTTTTT
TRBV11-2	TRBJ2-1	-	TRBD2	CASSLVGTSGGVYEQFF	TGTGCCAGCAGCTTAGTAGGTACTAGCGGGGGGGTCTATGAGCAGTTCTTC